Only a few counts were recorded for the clone carrying this TCR beta chain. Its matching antigen is unknown. This sample is part of a study of T cells after yellow fever vaccination. Across the study: When fractions had low cell numbers, they were prepared with SMART-Seq v4 Ultra Low Input.

The study's findings and limits: Subsequent booster samples again held most clones from primary vaccination (96% CD4, about 90% CD8). Contaminants from the bulk population, in the form of abundant clonotypes, could be found in FACS-sorted repertoires.

This CDR3 contains 16 residues. Trimming cost V 4 bases and J 0 bases, with 15 bases left between them. CDR1 is SGDLS and CDR2 is YYNGEE in the germline V gene. Template switching with 5'RACE generated the TCR cDNA and added a universal primer site and UMIs. From the 5' RACE reads, TCRdb called clonotypes with MiXCR, one entry per CDR3 protein. The sample shows approximately 300,000 distinct CDR3 sequences, around 11% of them seen only once. This sequence joins TRBV9 and TRBJ2-3; D uncertain. This receptor was identified in a man aged 18 to 29 who received the YFV17D yellow fever vaccine. The specimen comprised CD4+ T cells sorted from PBMCs, sampled 45 days after the yellow fever booster vaccination. The CDR3 DNA follows: TGTGCCAGCAGCTCAGTGGCCCCCTTTAGCACAGATACGCAGTATTTT. As protein: CASSSVAPFSTDTQYF.